This T cell receptor beta chain came from a study of human T cells and chemical hapten exposure. General observations from the study: There was alopecia in the donors, so their immune response may differ from that of healthy people.

Regarding this clonotype: No antigen is known for it.

This sample's time point: patch test 3, about 24 weeks after DPC sensitization. The sample's treatment: therapeutic diphenylcyclopropenone sensitization with weekly scalp DPC. Those who donated were patients with alopecia, 18 to 70 years of age, and suitable for DPC. The CDR3 spans 15 residues. The V gene's germline CDR1 is SGHTA and CDR2 FQGTGA. Trimming cost V 5 bases and J 1 base; bases outside gene matches: 3. Individual cDNA molecules (in the library) carried attached unique molecular identifiers. In the authors' methods: Ranging from roughly 20,000 to 750,000, TCR counts per sample had a median value of approximately 99,000. A single record per CDR3 protein comes from TCRdb applying MiXCR to the RACE reads. Clone size and V and J calls follow TCRdb, not the original study. The profile shows 50,000 or so distinct CDR3 sequences, 9.9% of them singletons.

The clonotype was recovered from a woman in her 40s with alopecia areata. Some clones in this sample may be carry-over from other donors' samples. This chain connects TRBV7-3 to TRBJ2-1, with 9 bases matching TRBD1. This material consisted of whole blood, taken in connection with sensitization to the hapten diphenylcyclopropenone (DPC). The CDR3 sequence is CASSRDRGSYNEQFF. The CDR3 DNA follows: TGTGCCAGCAGCAGAGACAGGGGGTCCTACAATGAGCAGTTCTTC.